The rows below give T cell receptor beta chains drawn from one sample of a study of blood T cell repertoires in COVID-19. TCRdb keeps only in-frame clones here, not all; method: immunoSEQ multiplex PCR. The table has under 250,000 clones, 65% to 90% seen once. The specimen was peripheral blood. All receptors come from a man in his forties or fifties with COVID-19, enrolled during active disease. Each CDR3 is given with its conserved first and last residue. Each record gives: clone size, V gene, J gene, D gene, CDR3 DNA, CDR3 protein. A D gene is named only where the DNA matches it firmly. Where a row states a size, it is once, few, many or the class of an expanded clone; other rows omit it.

.	TRBV19	TRBJ1-5	.	TGTGCCAGTAGTATAGGAGGCCAGCCCCAGCATTTT	CASSIGGQPQHF
.	TRBV5-1	TRBJ2-5	TRBD1	TGCGCCAGCAGCCAGACAGGGATTGAAGAGACCCAGTACTTC	CASSQTGIEETQYF
.	TRBV28	TRBJ1-2	.	TGTGCCAGCAGTTTATCGCCGGGGTTAGCCTATGGCTACACCTTC	CASSLSPGLAYGYTF
.	TRBV7-8	TRBJ1-5	TRBD1	TGTGCCAGCAGCCGCCGGGACAGATCTTATAGCAATCAGCCCCAGCATTTT	CASSRRDRSYSNQPQHF
.	TRBV3-1/TRBV3-2	TRBJ2-1	TRBD2	TGTGCCAGCAGCCAAGGACTAGCCCACAATGAGCAGTTCTTC	CASSQGLAHNEQFF
few	TRBV5-5	TRBJ2-6	TRBD1	TGTGCCAGCAGTTCACCGGGACAGGGGAATGGGGCCAACGTCCTGACTTTC	CASSSPGQGNGANVLTF
.	TRBV5-6	TRBJ1-2	TRBD1	TGTGCCAGCAGCTTGGGGACCACAGGGGATGGCTACACCTTC	CASSLGTTGDGYTF
.	TRBV9	TRBJ2-2	TRBD1	TGTGCCAGCAGCGTATGGGAACAGGGGGCGATGTACGGGGAGCTGTTTTTT	CASSVWEQGAMYGELFF
.	TRBV20-1	TRBJ2-7	.	TGCAGTGCTTACAGGGCATCGGGGCAGTACTTC	CSAYRASGQYF
.	TRBV2	TRBJ1-5	TRBD1	TGTGCCAGCAGTGAATTGGATAGGGGGCGCCTTCTGAATCAGCCCCAGCATTTT	CASSELDRGRLLNQPQHF
.	TRBV9	TRBJ1-2	TRBD1	TGTGCCAGCAGCATAGGACAGGGGAACTATGGCTACACCTTC	CASSIGQGNYGYTF
.	TRBV3-1/TRBV3-2	TRBJ1-1	TRBD1	TGTGCCAGCAGCTCGGACAGGCGGGCTGAAGCTTTCTTT	CASSSDRRAEAFF
.	TRBV5-4	TRBJ2-5	TRBD2	TGTGCCAGCAGCTCCCGCCCGACTAGCGGGGGGGCCCGGGAGACCCAGTACTTC	CASSSRPTSGGARETQYF
.	TRBV9	TRBJ2-3	.	TGTGCCAGCAGCGTAGCCCCTACGGGGAAAGATACGCAGTATTTT	CASSVAPTGKDTQYF
.	TRBV6-6	TRBJ2-7	TRBD1	TGTGCCAGCAGTTATGGGACAGGGAACGAGCAGTACTTC	CASSYGTGNEQYF
.	TRBV27	TRBJ2-7	TRBD1	TGTGCCAGCAGTTCCCGGGACAGGGTAACCTACGAGCAGTACTTC	CASSSRDRVTYEQYF
.	TRBV2	TRBJ1-2	TRBD1	TGTGCCAGCAGCGGACAGGGTGCAAACTATGGCTACACCTTC	CASSGQGANYGYTF
.	TRBV19	TRBJ2-2	.	TGTGCCAGTAGTCCGGGATCGGGAACCGGGGAGCTGTTTTTT	CASSPGSGTGELFF
.	TRBV27	TRBJ1-6	TRBD1	TGTGCCAGCAGTTTAGAGGGACAGGGGACGTGGGGTTCACCCCTCCACTTT	CASSLEGQGTWGSPLHF
once	TRBV7-3	TRBJ2-7	.	TGTGCCAGCAGCTTAGAGGCAGGGGGGTACGAGCAGTACTTC	CASSLEAGGYEQYF
.	TRBV4-2	TRBJ2-5	.	TGTGCCAGCAGCCCAGTTGAGGGGAGGGAGACCCAGTACTTC	CASSPVEGRETQYF
.	TRBV2	TRBJ2-4	.	TGTGCCAGCAGTGAAGCGCGGCTAGCCAAAAACATTCAGTACTTC	CASSEARLAKNIQYF
.	TRBV5-4	TRBJ2-2	.	TGTGCCAGCAGCTTGGGTGGCGGCACCGGGGAGCTGTTTTTT	CASSLGGGTGELFF
.	TRBV5-5	TRBJ2-5	.	TGTGCCAGCAGCCCAACGGGGGTCGGACTAGAGACCCAGTACTTC	CASSPTGVGLETQYF
.	TRBV13	TRBJ2-7	TRBD1	TGTGCCAGCAGCATGGGACAGCCCTACGAGCAGTACTTC	CASSMGQPYEQYF
few	TRBV3-1/TRBV3-2	TRBJ2-2	.	TGTGCCAGCAGCCAAGAAAGTGGGGGCGCCAATTTCGGGGAGCTGTTTTTT	CASSQESGGANFGELFF
.	TRBV6-5	TRBJ1-1	.	TGTGCCAGCAGTCACCGACAGGCGGGGAACACTGAAGCTTTCTTT	CASSHRQAGNTEAFF
.	TRBV5-1	TRBJ1-2	TRBD1	TGCGCCAGCAGCCGTGACAGGGGAAGCTATGGCTACACCTTC	CASSRDRGSYGYTF
few	TRBV11-2	TRBJ2-2	TRBD1	TGTGCCAGCAGCCCCGAGGGGGCTTTAACCGGGGAGCTGTTTTTT	CASSPEGALTGELFF
.	TRBV24-1	TRBJ1-2	TRBD1	TGTGCCACCAGTGACAGGGACAGGGGCGGCTATGGCTACACCTTC	CATSDRDRGGYGYTF
.	TRBV18	TRBJ2-1	.	TGTGCCAGCTCACCTTACGACAGCCATTCCTACAATGAGCAGTTCTTC	CASSPYDSHSYNEQFF
.	TRBV24-1	TRBJ2-3	TRBD1	TGTGCCACCTCGTTTCCGGGACAGGGGACAGATACGCAGTATTTT	CATSFPGQGTDTQYF
.	TRBV20-1	TRBJ2-5	TRBD2	TGCAGTGCTAGTAGGCCTAGCGGGGGGAGTCAAGAGACCCAGTACTTC	CSASRPSGGSQETQYF
.	TRBV4-1	TRBJ2-7	TRBD1	TGCGCCAGCAGCCAATATCTTCGGACAGGTCGTCTCTCCTACGAGCAGTACTTC	CASSQYLRTGRLSYEQYF
.	TRBV4-2	TRBJ1-2	.	TGTGCCAGCAGCCGCAGGGAATTTGGCTACACCTTC	CASSRREFGYTF
.	TRBV3-1/TRBV3-2	TRBJ2-2	.	TGTGCCAGCAGCCAAGGGTCGGGCACCGGGGAGCTGTTTTTT	CASSQGSGTGELFF
few	TRBV4-3	TRBJ1-6	TRBD1	TGCGCCAGCAGCCAACAGACAGGGTATAATTCACCCCTCCACTTT	CASSQQTGYNSPLHF
.	TRBV14	TRBJ1-1	.	TGTGCCAGCAGCCCCTCACCGGGACACCCAATTTTT	CASSPSPGHPIF
.	TRBV5-1	TRBJ2-7	TRBD2	TGCGCCAGCAGCCCTACTAGCGGGGCCTCCTACGAGCAGTACTTC	CASSPTSGASYEQYF
.	TRBV9	TRBJ2-3	TRBD2	TGTGCCAGCAGCTCTAGCGGTGCTAGCACAGATACGCAGTATTTT	CASSSSGASTDTQYF
.	TRBV28	TRBJ1-4	.	TGTGCCAGCAGTTTGTCACAGGGTTCAACTAATGAAAAACTGTTTTTT	CASSLSQGSTNEKLFF
.	TRBV18	TRBJ1-4	TRBD1	TGTGCCAGCTCACCAAGACAGGGTGGCGAAAAACTGTTTTTT	CASSPRQGGEKLFF
.	TRBV5-6	TRBJ2-3	.	TGTGCCAGCAGCCGGGGGGATACGCAGTATTTT	CASSRGDTQYF